This T cell receptor beta chain comes out of a study of Graves' ophthalmopathy and Graves' hyperthyroidism. The study's findings and limits: With around 69% sensitivity and roughly 72% specificity, the model predicted ophthalmopathy progression.

Beta-chain TCR CDR3 regions were amplified from RNA transcripts. Second-round multiplex PCR came after first-round RT-PCR with HTBI primers. TCRdb re-derived calls from the multiplex PCR reads in MiXCR, one entry per CDR3 protein. Of around 1,200,000 distinct CDR3 sequences listed, about 36% are singletons. In regard to this clonotype: Antigen specificity is unknown.

The receptor's source is an adult man with Graves' hyperthyroidism. Sequenced sample: peripheral blood or thyroid tissue (not recorded which).

Here the CDR3 reads CASNVPGQTNSPLHF. The CDR3, as DNA: TGTGCCAGTAACGTTCCGGGACAAACAAATTCACCCCTCCACTTT. This chain uses TRBV19 with TRBJ1-6; the D gene is possibly TRBD1 (6 bases). Trimming took 7 bases from V and 7 from J, leaving 17 bases between them. The CDR3 extends over 15 amino acids. From germline, CDR1 is LNHDA and CDR2 SQIVND (reference sequence).